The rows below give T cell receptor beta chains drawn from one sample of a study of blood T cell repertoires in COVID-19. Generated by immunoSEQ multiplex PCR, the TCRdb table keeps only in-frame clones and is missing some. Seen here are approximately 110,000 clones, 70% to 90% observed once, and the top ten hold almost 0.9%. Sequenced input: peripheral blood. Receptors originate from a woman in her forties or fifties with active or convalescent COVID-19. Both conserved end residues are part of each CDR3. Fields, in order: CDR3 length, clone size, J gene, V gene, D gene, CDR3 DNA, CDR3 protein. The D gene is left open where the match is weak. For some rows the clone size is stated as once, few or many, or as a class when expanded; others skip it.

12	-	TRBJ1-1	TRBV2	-	TGTGCCAGCTCTTTGGACAGCCTTGAAGCTTTCTTT	CASSLDSLEAFF
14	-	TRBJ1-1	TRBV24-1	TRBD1	TGTGCCACCAGAGAACAGGGGGTGAACACTGAAGCTTTCTTT	CATREQGVNTEAFF
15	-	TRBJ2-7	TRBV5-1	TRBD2	TGCGCCAGCAGCTTGGTTGGGACTAGCCCCCACGAGCAGTACTTC	CASSLVGTSPHEQYF
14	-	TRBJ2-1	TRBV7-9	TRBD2	TGTGCCAGCAGCTTAGCGGGAGGGGTCAATGAGCAGTTCTTC	CASSLAGGVNEQFF
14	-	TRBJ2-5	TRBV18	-	TGTGCCAGCTCACGGAGCTGGGGGGAAGAGACCCAGTACTTC	CASSRSWGEETQYF
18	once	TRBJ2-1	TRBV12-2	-	TGTGCAAGTCGTCTTTCCTTAGCGGGAGGGACATCATACAATGAGCAGTTCTTC	CASRLSLAGGTSYNEQFF
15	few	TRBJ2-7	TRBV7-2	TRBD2	TGTGCCAGCAGAAGCTCGGGGGGAGGGTCCTACGAGCAGTACTTC	CASRSSGGGSYEQYF
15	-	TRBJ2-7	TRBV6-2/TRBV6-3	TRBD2	TGTGCCAGCAGTGACACGGGCGGGAGGAGTTTTAAGCAGTACTTC	CASSDTGGRSFKQYF
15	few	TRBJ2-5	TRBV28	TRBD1	TGTGCCAGCAGTTTACTGGGACAGGTGAAAGAGACCCAGTACTTC	CASSLLGQVKETQYF
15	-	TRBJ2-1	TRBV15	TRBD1	TGTGCCACCAGCAGGGACAGGGGAAACTACAATGAGCAGTTCTTC	CATSRDRGNYNEQFF
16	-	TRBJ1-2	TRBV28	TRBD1	TGTGCCAGCAGTTCACCTTCCGGGACAGGCGTCTATGGCTACACCTTC	CASSSPSGTGVYGYTF
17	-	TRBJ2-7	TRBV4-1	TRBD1	TGCGCCAGCAGCCCTCGTCCGGGACAGGGGGCGTCCTACGAGCAGTACTTC	CASSPRPGQGASYEQYF
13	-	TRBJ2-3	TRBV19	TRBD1	TGTGCCAGTAGCCAGGGGGGCACAGATACGCAGTATTTT	CASSQGGTDTQYF
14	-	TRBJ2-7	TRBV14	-	TGTGCCAGCAGCCTTTGGGCAAGCTCCTACGAGCAGTACTTC	CASSLWASSYEQYF
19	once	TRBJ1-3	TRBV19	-	TGTGCCAGTAGTATAGATACGGACACCTCCACTCTACTTGGAAACACCATATATTTT	CASSIDTDTSTLLGNTIYF
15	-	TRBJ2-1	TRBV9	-	TGTGCCAGCAGCGTAGGTAGCGGTGAATACAATGAGCAGTTCTTC	CASSVGSGEYNEQFF
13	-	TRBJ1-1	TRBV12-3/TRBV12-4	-	TGTGCCAGCAGTTCCAAGGGGGTAACTGAAGCTTTCTTT	CASSSKGVTEAFF
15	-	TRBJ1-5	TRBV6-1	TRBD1	TGTGCCAGCAGAACCACAGGGGTAGGAAGTCAGCCCCAGCATTTT	CASRTTGVGSQPQHF
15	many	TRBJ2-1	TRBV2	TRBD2	TGTGCCAGCAGTGCAATTGCTAGCGGGAGCTATGAGCAGTTCTTC	CASSAIASGSYEQFF
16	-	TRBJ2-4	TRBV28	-	TGTGCCAGCAGTGAACTAGGGGGGGTGGTCAAAAACATTCAGTACTTC	CASSELGGVVKNIQYF
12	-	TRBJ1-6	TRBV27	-	TGTGCCAGCAGTCCCATGAATTCACCCCTCCACTTT	CASSPMNSPLHF
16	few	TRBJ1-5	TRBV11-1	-	TGTGCCAGCAAATGGGGGGATTTGGGCAGCAATCAGCCCCAGCATTTT	CASKWGDLGSNQPQHF
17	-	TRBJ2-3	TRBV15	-	TGTGCCACCAGCAGAGAGTTGAGGACTATGGGAGCAGATACGCAGTATTTT	CATSRELRTMGADTQYF
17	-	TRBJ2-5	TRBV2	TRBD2	TGTGCCAGCGCCCCAGGCCCGGGACTAGCGGGAGAAGAGACCCAGTACTTC	CASAPGPGLAGEETQYF
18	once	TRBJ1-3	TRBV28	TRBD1	TGTGCCAGCAGTTTAGGGGGACAGGGCCCATCCTCTGGAAACACCATATATTTT	CASSLGGQGPSSGNTIYF
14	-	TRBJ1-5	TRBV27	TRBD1	TGTGCCAGCACCCAGACAGGGTCAGGCCAGCCCCAGCATTTT	CASTQTGSGQPQHF
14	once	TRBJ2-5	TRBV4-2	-	TGTGCCAGCAGCCGTTACACCCAGGGGGAGACCCAGTACTTC	CASSRYTQGETQYF
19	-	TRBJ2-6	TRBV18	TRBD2	TGTGCCAGCTCCTATACAAGCGGGACTTACGACTCTGGGGCCAACGTCCTGACTTTC	CASSYTSGTYDSGANVLTF
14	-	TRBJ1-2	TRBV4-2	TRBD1	TGTGCCAGCACCCCGGGACAGGGTATCTATGGCTACACCTTC	CASTPGQGIYGYTF
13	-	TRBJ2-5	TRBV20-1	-	TGCAGTGCTAGTACAGGGAATGCGGAGACCCAGTACTTC	CSASTGNAETQYF
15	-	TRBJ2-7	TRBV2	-	TGTGCCAGCAGTGGTTTAGCGGCGTGGCGGGGCGAGCAGTACTTC	CASSGLAAWRGEQYF
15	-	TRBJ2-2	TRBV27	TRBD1	TGTGCCAGCAGTTTCTTAGACAGGGGCCCCGGGGAGCTGTTTTTT	CASSFLDRGPGELFF
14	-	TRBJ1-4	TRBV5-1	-	TGCGCCAGCAGCCTGAGTGGTACTAATGAAAAACTGTTTTTT	CASSLSGTNEKLFF
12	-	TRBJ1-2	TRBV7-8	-	TGTGCCAGCAGCCCTTGGACTTATGGCTACACCTTC	CASSPWTYGYTF
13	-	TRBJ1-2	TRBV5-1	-	TGCGCCAGCAGCTTGGGAGGTAGCTATGGCTACACCTTC	CASSLGGSYGYTF
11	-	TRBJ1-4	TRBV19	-	TGTGCCAGTATAGGAGGTGAAAAACTGTTTTTT	CASIGGEKLFF
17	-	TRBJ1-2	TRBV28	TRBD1	TGTGCCAGCAGTTTTCCGTCCCCCACACAGGGGGCTGAGGGCTACACCTTC	CASSFPSPTQGAEGYTF
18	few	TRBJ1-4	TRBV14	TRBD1	TGTGCCAGCAGCCAAGTTTGGTCCGCGACAGGGTTTAATGAAAAACTGTTTTTT	CASSQVWSATGFNEKLFF
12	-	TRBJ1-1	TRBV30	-	TGTGCCTGGACCCCCCGGGGCACTGAAGCTTTCTTT	CAWTPRGTEAFF
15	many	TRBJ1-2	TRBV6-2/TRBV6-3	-	TGTGCCAGCAGTACCCCCGAGACAGCCTTACGAGGCTACACCTTC	CASSTPETALRGYTF
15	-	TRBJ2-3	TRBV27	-	TGTGCCAGCAGTCCCCGGGGAAAACACACAGATACGCAGTATTTT	CASSPRGKHTDTQYF
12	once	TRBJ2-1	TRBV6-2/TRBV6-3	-	TGTGCCAGCAGTTACCGTGAGAATGAGCAGTTCTTC	CASSYRENEQFF
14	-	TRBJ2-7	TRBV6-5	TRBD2	TGTGCCAGCAGCGTAGCGGGAAGAGACTACGAGCAGTACTTC	CASSVAGRDYEQYF
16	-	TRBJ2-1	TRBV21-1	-	TGTGCCAGCAGCTCTCTCCCTAGCGGGTCCTACAATGAGCAGTTCTTC	CASSSLPSGSYNEQFF
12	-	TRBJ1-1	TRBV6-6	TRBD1	TGTGCCAGCAGTAGTACAGGGGGTGAAGCTTTCTTT	CASSSTGGEAFF
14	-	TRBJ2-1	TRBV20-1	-	TGCAGTGCTAGTGGTGGGAGTTCCTACAATGAGCAGTTCTTC	CSASGGSSYNEQFF
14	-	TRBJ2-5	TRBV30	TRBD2	TGTGCCTGGAGTGCTAGCGGGAGAGAAGAGACCCAGTACTTC	CAWSASGREETQYF
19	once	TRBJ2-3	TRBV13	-	TGTGCCAGCAGCTTTAGAGCGGGTTCAATCCCTCCCTCCACAGATACGCAGTATTTT	CASSFRAGSIPPSTDTQYF
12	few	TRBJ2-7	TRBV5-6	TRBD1	TGTGCCACCACAGGGGGCAACTACGAGCAGTACTTC	CATTGGNYEQYF
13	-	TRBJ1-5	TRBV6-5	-	TGTGCCAGCAGTTATGGACATAATCAGCCCCAGCATTTT	CASSYGHNQPQHF
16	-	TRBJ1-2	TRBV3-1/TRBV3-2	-	TGTGCCAGCAGCCAAGATCGGAGCAGGGTAACGTATGGCTACACCTTC	CASSQDRSRVTYGYTF
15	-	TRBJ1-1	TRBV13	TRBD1	TGTGCCAGTAACCGCAGGGGGCTGGTGAACACTGAAGCTTTCTTT	CASNRRGLVNTEAFF
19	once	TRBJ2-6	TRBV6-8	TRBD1	TGTGCCAGCAGTTTCTCCTTTTGGGACAGCTTCTCTGGGGCCAACGTCCTGACTTTC	CASSFSFWDSFSGANVLTF
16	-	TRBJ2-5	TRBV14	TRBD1	TGTGCCAGCAGCCAAGATGGGCGACAGGGGATGTGGACCCAGTACTTC	CASSQDGRQGMWTQYF